Here is one TCR beta chain with its context. Its antigen is still unknown. The sample comes from a study of naive and memory T cell subsets. Study-wide results and caveats: RNA-based TCR counts may shift with T cell activation and differentiation. Possibly reflecting memory cells re-expressing CD45RA, a few larger clonotypes occurred in naive repertoires, especially CD8. In CD4 and CD8 cells, diversity dropped from naive through EMRA.

The beta constant-region primer was an equimolar mix of two oligonucleotides covering TRBC1 and TRBC2. Four rounds of PCR amplified the ligated cDNA using nested alpha and beta constant-region primers plus SP2. TCRdb re-called the UMI-ligation and nested PCR reads with MiXCR, one entry per CDR3 protein. The sample holds 90,000 to 120,000 distinct CDR3 sequences; about 14% are singletons and the top ten take 2.5% to 3.5%. Germline CDR1 is SGHAT and CDR2 is FQDESV (reference sequence). V was pared by 2 bases and J by 1 base, with 7 bases between. The CDR3 covers 14 residues. V usage is TRBV11-1 and J usage is TRBJ2-3, with D hard to call. This receptor was taken from a human donor in good health. Sequenced material: naive CD8+ T cells from blood. The CDR3 nucleotides are TGTGCCAGCAGCTTACTTGTCCGCACAGATACGCAGTATTTT. Amino acids: CASSLLVRTDTQYF.